Presented here are 22 T cell receptor beta chains from one specimen sequenced in a study. TCRdb independently ran MiXCR on the RT-PCR reads; one entry per CDR3 protein. In the table there are about 680,000 distinct CDR3 sequences, approximately 14% of which are singletons. Material: memory CD4+ T cells from blood. All receptors come from a female donor in good health, serving as a healthy control.

This chain connects TRBV20-1 to TRBJ1-2; D possibly corresponds to TRBD1 (6 bases). Between the trimmed V and J ends, which lost 0 bases and 4 bases, there was a span of 21 bases. Germline V gene sequence: CDR1 DFQATT, CDR2 SNEGSKA (reference sequence). The CDR3 contains 17 residues. CDR3 sequence reads: CSARDGGLTGSIYGYTF. The CDR3 DNA sequence: TGCAGTGCTAGAGATGGCGGGCTAACAGGGAGCATCTATGGCTACACCTTC.

The rearrangement joins TRBV7-2 to TRBJ2-3; 7 nucleotides line up with TRBD2. J was trimmed by 1 base and V by 3 bases; bases with no gene match: 13. This CDR3 has 18 residues. Per germline, CDR1 SGHTA and CDR2 FQGNSA. The CDR3 loop reads CASSLGLSLPLGTDTQYF. The CDR3, as DNA: TGTGCCAGCAGCTTGGGACTATCTCTTCCCCTCGGCACAGATACGCAGTATTTT.

This clonotype appeared many times. The chain recombines TRBV5-1 with TRBJ1-1, with 9 positions matching TRBD1. This CDR3 has 14 amino acids. Per the germline V gene, CDR1 is SGHRS and CDR2 is YFSETQ. V shed 5 bases, J shed 5 bases, and the junction held 7 bases outside the gene matches. CDR3 sequence (DNA): TGCGCCAGCAGGATAACAGGGGGCCAAACTGAAGCTTTCTTT. Translation gives CASRITGGQTEAFF.

This clonotype was counted at least ten times. The chain has TRBV5-5 and TRBJ2-3, with 13 nucleotides matching TRBD2. Germline V CDR1 and CDR2: SGHKS, YYEKEE (reference sequence). J lost 7 bases, V lost 5 bases, and 7 bases had no gene match. The CDR3 has 15 residues. In DNA, the CDR3 is TGTGCCAGCAGTTTTAAGGGACTAGCGGGGAATACGCAGTATTTT. This codes for CASSFKGLAGNTQYF. Variable domain in full (rest from reference TRBV5-5 and TRBJ2-3): DAGVTQSPTHLIKTRGQQVTLRCSPISGHKSVSWYQQVLGQGPQFIFQYYEKEERGRGNFPDRFSARQFPNYSSELNVNALLLGDSALYLCASSFKGLAGNTQYFGPGTRLTVL.

There are many counts of this clonotype. This chain joins TRBV4-1 and TRBJ2-7, with 13 nucleotides matching TRBD2. V lost 2 bases and J lost 6; bases outside the gene matches: 7. CDR1 and CDR2 (germline): MGHRA, YSYEKL. This CDR3 is built from 16 residues. CDR3 protein: CASSQHGTSGTGEQYF. DNA for the CDR3: TGCGCCAGCAGCCAACACGGGACTAGCGGGACGGGCGAGCAGTACTTC.

V gene TRBV30 combines with J gene TRBJ1-4, with D tentatively TRBD1 (5 bases). The CDR3 consists of 15 residues. Trimming removed 8 bases from V and 2 bases from J, with 18 bases in between. Germline V gives CDR1 GTSNPN, CDR2 SVGIG (reference sequence). This CDR3 is CAAHSWKGTNEKLFF. Here the CDR3 DNA reads TGTGCCGCCCACAGTTGGAAGGGGACTAATGAAAAACTGTTTTTT.

This chain joins TRBV6-5 and TRBJ2-1; perhaps TRBD1 as D (6 bases). The CDR3 has 15 residues. CDR1 and CDR2 (germline): MNHEY, SVGAGI. The V gene lost 5 bases and the J gene lost 4 bases, with 15 bases spanning the gap. The CDR3 reads CASSIQGIGYNEQFF. The CDR3 coding sequence is TGTGCCAGCAGTATACAGGGAATTGGGTACAATGAGCAGTTCTTC.

The chain links TRBV4-2 to TRBJ1-2; D not resolved. V lost 2 bases and J lost 1, with 8 bases in between. CDR1 LGHNA and CDR2 YNFKEQ come from the germline V gene. This CDR3 has 14 residues. The CDR3 DNA is TGTGCCAGCAGCCAACCGACACTTAACTATGGCTACACCTTC. It yields the protein CASSQPTLNYGYTF.

This clonotype came up a few times. The chain joins TRBV20-1 to TRBJ2-2; D call uncertain. V lost 3 bases and J lost 2, with 7 bases in between. Germline CDR1 reads DFQATT; CDR2 reads SNEGSKA (reference sequence). This CDR3 spans 13 amino acids. CDR3: CSASHHNTGELFF. The CDR3 DNA is TGCAGTGCTAGCCATCATAACACCGGGGAGCTGTTTTTT.

This clonotype has only a few counts. This chain joins TRBV5-5 and TRBJ2-1; 11 bases are a match to TRBD2. Trimming cost V 4 bases and J 5 bases; bases outside gene matches: 8. Germline loops: CDR1 SGHKS, CDR2 YYEKEE (reference sequence). The CDR3 is 16 residues long. CDR3 residues: CASSPTSGLADNEQFF. As DNA, the CDR3 is TGTGCCAGCAGCCCTACCTCGGGACTAGCGGACAATGAGCAGTTCTTC.

This clonotype was picked up a small number of times. The chain joins TRBV6-5 to TRBJ2-5, with 10 bases lining up with TRBD2. The CDR3 totals 16 residues. V was pared by 0 bases and J by 4 bases, with 5 bases of the junction left unmatched. Germline CDR1 reads MNHEY; CDR2 reads SVGAGI. CDR3 in amino acids: CASSYSPRLAGETQYF. Written as DNA, the CDR3 is TGTGCCAGCAGTTACTCGCCAAGACTAGCGGGAGAGACCCAGTACTTC.

The chain recombines TRBV7-6 with TRBJ2-3, with TRBD1 matching 10 bases. The J segment lost 2 bases and the V segment lost 5 bases, leaving 10 bases of the junction unmatched. The CDR3 length is 17 residues. CDR1 is SGHVS and CDR2 is FNYEAQ in the germline V gene. The CDR3 here is CASSRGQGGSPTDTQYF. CDR3 bases: TGTGCCAGCAGCCGAGGACAGGGGGGGTCCCCCACAGATACGCAGTATTTT.

This sequence joins TRBV6-5 and TRBJ2-7; 9 bases match TRBD2. The CDR3 is 15 amino acids. The V gene end was trimmed by 6 bases and the J gene end by 6 bases; junction bases not matched to a gene: 12. Germline V lookup: CDR1 MNHEY, CDR2 SVGAGI. The DNA of the CDR3 is TGTGCCAGCAGCCCTCGGGGGACTAGCTTCCTCGAGCAGTACTTC. Its protein product is CASSPRGTSFLEQYF.

This clonotype was counted only a few times. The genes are TRBV4-2 and TRBJ2-1, with 10 bases fitting TRBD2. CDR3 length: 16 residues. The ends lost 1 base at V and 7 bases at J; junction bases unmatched: 7. The germline gives CDR1 LGHNA, CDR2 YNFKEQ. The CDR3 bases are TGTGCCAGCAGCCAAGTTCTAGCGGGAGCTTGGAATGAGCAGTTCTTC. Residues: CASSQVLAGAWNEQFF.

This clonotype was counted between two and nine times. This chain links TRBV20-1 with TRBJ2-1, with 7 bases that match TRBD2. CDR3 length: 16 amino acids. The ends lost 3 bases at V and 3 bases at J; junction bases unmatched: 11. Per the germline V gene, CDR1 is DFQATT and CDR2 is SNEGSKA (reference sequence). The CDR3 DNA sequence: TGCAGTGCTAGTGTTTGGGGGGGGACCGTCTACAATGAGCAGTTCTTC. It encodes CSASVWGGTVYNEQFF.

The V call is TRBV20-1, the J call TRBJ1-1, with D hard to call. Germline CDR1 reads DFQATT; CDR2 reads SNEGSKA (reference sequence). The length of the CDR3 is 13 residues. The V and J ends lost 6 bases and 0 bases respectively, with 11 bases between them. The CDR3 loop is CSAKPAVNTEAFF. The CDR3 DNA follows: TGCAGTGCCAAGCCAGCTGTGAACACTGAAGCTTTCTTT.

This clonotype occurred a few times. The chain joins TRBV20-1 to TRBJ2-2; perhaps D is TRBD1 or TRBD2 (6 bases each). The CDR3 sequence is 15 residues long. Deletions cut 6 bases from V and 6 bases from J, with 20 bases between. Germline values: CDR1 DFQATT, CDR2 SNEGSKA (reference sequence). The CDR3 coding sequence is TGCAGTGCCAGGGGAGGCCGAGGCTGGTCCGGGGAGCTGTTTTTT. This translates into CSARGGRGWSGELFF.

V is TRBV12-3 or TRBV12-4 and J is TRBJ2-7; 8 bases map to TRBD1. J lost 1 base, V lost 6 bases, and 11 bases had no gene match. The CDR3 length is 16 residues. CDR3 sequence reads: CASRGRGTGVSYEQYF. The DNA for the CDR3 is TGTGCCAGCAGGGGCCGAGGGACAGGAGTATCCTACGAGCAGTACTTC.

This clonotype has at least ten counts. This sequence joins TRBV12-3 or TRBV12-4 and TRBJ1-2; 7 nucleotides align to TRBD1. This CDR3 is built from 15 residues. The ends lost 5 bases at V and 4 bases at J; junction bases unmatched: 10. CDR3 nucleotides: TGTGCCAGCAGTCCCCAACAGGGGTGGGGCTATGGCTACACCTTC. The encoded protein is CASSPQQGWGYGYTF.

This clonotype has just a few counts. J is TRBJ2-3 and V is TRBV5-1, with D tentatively TRBD1 (6 bases). CDR1 and CDR2 from the germline V gene are SGHRS and YFSETQ. This CDR3 has 15 amino acids. The V end was cut by 3 bases, the J end by 2 bases, with 13 bases between. CDR3 region: CASSYGQPFTDTQYF. CDR3 nucleotide sequence: TGCGCCAGCAGCTATGGACAGCCGTTCACAGATACGCAGTATTTT. Drawing the rest from reference TRBV5-1 and TRBJ2-3, the complete variable domain is KAGVTQTPRYLIKTRGQQVTLSCSPISGHRSVSWYQQTPGQGLQFLFEYFSETQRNKGNFPGRFSGRQFSNSRSEMNVSTLELGDSALYLCASSYGQPFTDTQYFGPGTRLTVL.

This clonotype has a count of ten or more. The chain joins TRBV6-5 to TRBJ1-2; D is perhaps TRBD1 (5 bases). Germline assignment: CDR1 MNHEY and CDR2 SVGAGI. The CDR3 totals 15 residues. Deletions cut 5 bases from V and 4 bases from J, with 17 bases between. CDR3 coding DNA: TGTGCCAGCAGTAAAGGGGACGGAGCCTTCTATGGCTACACCTTC. This translates into CASSKGDGAFYGYTF.

The chain couples TRBV28 to TRBJ2-3, with TRBD2 matching over 11 bases. V dropped 7 bases and J dropped 3; count of bases not matched to a gene: 6. This CDR3 contains 15 residues. CDR1 and CDR2 (germline): MDHEN, SYDVKM. CDR3 sequence: CASISSGRATDTQYF. The CDR3 DNA follows: TGTGCCAGCATCAGTAGCGGGAGGGCGACAGATACGCAGTATTTT.